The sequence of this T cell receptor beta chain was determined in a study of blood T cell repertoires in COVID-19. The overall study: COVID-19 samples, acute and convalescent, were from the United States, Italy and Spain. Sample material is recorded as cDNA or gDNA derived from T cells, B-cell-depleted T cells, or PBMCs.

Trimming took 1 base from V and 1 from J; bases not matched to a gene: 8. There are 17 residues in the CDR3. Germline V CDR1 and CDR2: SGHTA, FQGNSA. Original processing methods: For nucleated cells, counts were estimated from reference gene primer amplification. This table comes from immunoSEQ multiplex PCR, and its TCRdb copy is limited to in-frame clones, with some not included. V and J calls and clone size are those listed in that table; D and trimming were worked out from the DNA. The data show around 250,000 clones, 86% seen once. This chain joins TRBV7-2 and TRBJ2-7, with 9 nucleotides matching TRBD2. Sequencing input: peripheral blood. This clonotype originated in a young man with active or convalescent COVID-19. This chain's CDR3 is CASSLVLAGRGSYEQYF. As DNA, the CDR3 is TGTGCCAGCAGCTTAGTTCTAGCGGGGCGGGGTTCCTACGAGCAGTACTTC.